One sample yielded the 25 T cell receptor beta chains listed below, sequenced in a study of cytomegalovirus exposure and HLA in healthy donors. In the PCR, 60 Vbeta and 13 Jbeta primers were used. The assay was immunoSEQ multiplex PCR, and TCRdb's table has in-frame clones only and misses some. The repertoire has 120,000 or so clones, more than 75% of them found once; the top ten carry roughly 10%. What was sequenced was PBMCs. These receptors all stem from a man between 25 and 39 years old in good health and CMV-seropositive.

J is TRBJ2-2 and V is TRBV5-4, with 9 bases identical to TRBD1. The V gene end was trimmed by 3 bases and the J gene end by 6 bases; junction bases not matched to a gene: 9. The V gene's germline CDR1 is SGHNT and CDR2 YYREEE (reference sequence). This CDR3 is 16 amino acids long. CDR3 amino acids: CASSSPGQGGPGELFF. The CDR3 bases are TGTGCCAGCAGCTCACCGGGACAGGGCGGGCCCGGGGAGCTGTTTTTT.

The gene calls are TRBV18 and TRBJ2-6; TRBD1 might be the D (6 bases). The V end lost 3 bases, the J end lost 0 bases, and 12 bases lay between the germline ends. CDR3 length equals 17 residues. Germline lookup yields CDR1 KGHSH and CDR2 LQKENI. The CDR3 loop reads CASSPRTAFSGANVLTF. Here the CDR3 DNA reads TGTGCCAGCTCACCTCGGACAGCATTCTCTGGGGCCAACGTCCTGACTTTC.

V gene TRBV27 combines with J gene TRBJ2-1; D is ambiguous. The germline V and J ends were trimmed by 0 bases and 3 bases, with 6 bases remaining between them. Per the germline V gene, CDR1 is MNHEY and CDR2 is SMNVEV (reference sequence). This CDR3 region has 14 residues. The CDR3 region is CASSLSISYNEQFF. CDR3 in DNA: TGTGCCAGCAGTTTATCAATTAGCTACAATGAGCAGTTCTTC.

The chain links TRBV11-2 to TRBJ2-5; perhaps TRBD1 as D (5 bases). The CDR3 loop spans 15 amino acids. The V gene's germline CDR1 is SGHAT and CDR2 FQNNGV. Between the trimmed V and J ends, which lost 3 bases and 1 base, there was a span of 12 bases. CDR3 loop: CASSFGLQVQETQYF. CDR3 in DNA: TGTGCCAGCAGCTTTGGGTTACAGGTCCAAGAGACCCAGTACTTC. The variable domain in full, completed from reference TRBV11-2 and TRBJ2-5, reads EAGVAQSPRYKIIEKRQSVAFWCNPISGHATLYWYQQILGQGPKLLIQFQNNGVVDDSQLPKDRFSAERLKGVDSTLKIQPAKLEDSAVYLCASSFGLQVQETQYFGPGTRLLVL.

This chain joins TRBV7-6 and TRBJ2-2, with a possible D match to TRBD2 (6 bases). Trimming shortened V by 5 bases and J by 1 base, and 20 bases separated the two germline ends. CDR3 length equals 18 residues. The germline gives CDR1 SGHVS, CDR2 FNYEAQ. Here the CDR3 DNA reads TGTGCCAGCAGCCCATTTACCGCCGGGACTCGGAACACCGGGGAGCTGTTTTTT. It codes for CASSPFTAGTRNTGELFF. Variable domain in full (rest from reference TRBV7-6 and TRBJ2-2): GAGVSQSPRYKVTKRGQDVALRCDPISGHVSLYWYRQALGQGPEFLTYFNYEAQQDKSGLPNDRFSAERPEGSISTLTIQRTEQRDSAMYRCASSPFTAGTRNTGELFFGEGSRLTVL.

This clone was counted a few times. The chain joins TRBV4-3 to TRBJ2-3; D is perhaps TRBD1 (8 bases). The germline V gene encodes CDR1 LGHNA and CDR2 YSLEER. The CDR3 totals 16 residues. The V and J ends lost 3 bases and 2 bases respectively, with 15 bases between them. The CDR3 here is CASSQATGGDTDTQYF. The CDR3 nucleotides are TGCGCCAGCAGCCAGGCCACAGGGGGGGACACAGATACGCAGTATTTT.

The rearrangement joins TRBV27 to TRBJ2-3; the match to TRBD1 covers 8 bases. This CDR3 comprises 15 residues. J was trimmed by 7 bases and V by 4 bases; bases with no gene match: 10. Germline CDR1 MNHEY, CDR2 SMNVEV (reference sequence). CDR3 loop: CASSYLRDRQNTQYF. DNA for the CDR3: TGTGCCAGCAGTTATCTGAGGGACAGGCAAAATACGCAGTATTTT.

This clone was counted a few times. This chain connects TRBV7-2 to TRBJ2-1, with 9 bases that match TRBD2. Unmatched junction bases numbered 11, after V lost 1 base and J lost 7 bases. CDR1 is SGHTA, CDR2 FQGNSA, per germline. The CDR3 has 17 amino acids. The CDR3 region is CASSLGLAGDQENEQFF. In DNA form, the CDR3 reads TGTGCCAGCAGCTTAGGCTTAGCGGGAGATCAGGAGAATGAGCAGTTCTTC.

The CDR3 region has the DNA TGTGCCAGCAGTACAGGGTGGGCCGAAGTTGAAGCTTTCTTT. Translating it yields CASSTGWAEVEAFF. The rearrangement links TRBV27 to TRBJ1-1, with D maybe TRBD1 (6 bases). The CDR3 sequence is 14 residues long. The germline V gene encodes CDR1 MNHEY and CDR2 SMNVEV (reference sequence). The V gene lost 5 bases and the J gene lost 7 bases, with 17 bases spanning the gap.

This clone was seen a single time. V is TRBV7-2 and J is TRBJ2-3; D is perhaps TRBD2 (6 bases). The ends were cut back, 1 base at V and 4 bases at J, with 6 bases in the middle. Germline V CDR1 and CDR2: SGHTA, FQGNSA. The CDR3 covers 13 residues. In DNA form, the CDR3 reads TGTGCCAGCAGCTTAGGGGGGGCAGATACGCAGTATTTT. As protein: CASSLGGADTQYF.

V usage is TRBV27 and J usage is TRBJ1-2, with TRBD1 matching 8 bases. Losses at the gene ends were 5 bases for V and 4 bases for J; bases not matched to a gene: 6. The CDR3 totals 14 residues. Germline V lookup: CDR1 MNHEY, CDR2 SMNVEV (reference sequence). CDR3 region: CASSLGQGRYGYTF. Here the CDR3 DNA reads TGTGCCAGCAGTCTAGGACAGGGACGCTATGGCTACACCTTC.

The rearrangement links TRBV2 to TRBJ1-2, with 12 bases identical to TRBD1. There are 14 residues in the CDR3. V lost 6 bases, J lost 7 bases, and 6 bases stayed unmatched. The germline gives CDR1 SNHLY, CDR2 FYNNEI. The CDR3 coding sequence is TGTGCCAGCAGCTCGGGACAGGGGGCGCGTGGCTACACCTTC. Protein product: CASSSGQGARGYTF.

This clone was observed a handful of times. This rearrangement joins TRBV11-2 to TRBJ2-3; 8 bases line up with TRBD1. CDR3 size: 17 residues. The germline V gene has CDR1 SGHAT and CDR2 FQNNGV. Losses at the gene ends were 3 bases for V and 4 bases for J; bases not matched to a gene: 12. For the CDR3, the DNA is TGTGCCAGCAGCTTCCCGCCCCAGGGGGCTGCCCCAGATACGCAGTATTTT. Protein sequence: CASSFPPQGAAPDTQYF.

The chain carries TRBV7-3 and TRBJ2-1; TRBD2 matches 16 bases. Trimming took 4 bases from V and 5 from J; bases not matched to a gene: 5. This CDR3 is 17 amino acids long. Germline V lookup: CDR1 SGHTA, CDR2 FQGTGA. CDR3 residues: CASSSGLAGGQDNEQFF. The CDR3 nucleotides are TGTGCCAGCAGCTCGGGACTAGCGGGAGGGCAAGACAATGAGCAGTTCTTC.

The rearrangement joins TRBV6-5 to TRBJ2-7; D perhaps matches TRBD1 (6 bases). Germline CDR1 is MNHEY and CDR2 is SVGAGI. V was cut by 5 bases and J by 3 bases, with 8 bases left in between. This CDR3 contains 12 residues. The CDR3 region is CASSARGYEQYF. As DNA, the CDR3 is TGTGCCAGCAGTGCCAGGGGCTACGAGCAGTACTTC.

The CDR3 sequence is CASSLAGGQNTEAFF. Here the CDR3 DNA reads TGTGCCAGCAGCTTGGCGGGGGGACAGAACACTGAAGCTTTCTTT. The rearrangement joins TRBV5-4 to TRBJ1-1, with D tentatively TRBD1 (6 bases). CDR1 and CDR2 from the germline V gene are SGHNT and YYREEE (reference sequence). Trimming left V 0 bases short and J 1 base short, with 10 bases between. This CDR3 region has 15 residues.

The chain combines TRBV7-9 with TRBJ2-1; 9 bases align to TRBD1. V was pared by 5 bases and J by 3 bases, with 5 bases of the junction left unmatched. Germline V gives CDR1 SEHNR, CDR2 FQNEAQ (reference sequence). CDR3 size: 15 residues. The DNA for the CDR3 is TGTGCCAGCAGCCCAGACAGGGGGTTCTACAATGAGCAGTTCTTC. It specifies CASSPDRGFYNEQFF.

This chain connects TRBV11-2 to TRBJ2-3; 8 bases align to TRBD2. Germline CDR1 is SGHAT and CDR2 is FQNNGV. J gave up 2 bases and V 5 bases, and 6 bases lay outside the gene matches. The CDR3 runs 15 residues. The CDR3 nucleotides read TGTGCCAGCAGCACTAGCGGATTAAACACAGATACGCAGTATTTT. Amino acid sequence: CASSTSGLNTDTQYF. Full variable domain (missing parts from reference TRBV11-2 and TRBJ2-3): EAGVAQSPRYKIIEKRQSVAFWCNPISGHATLYWYQQILGQGPKLLIQFQNNGVVDDSQLPKDRFSAERLKGVDSTLKIQPAKLEDSAVYLCASSTSGLNTDTQYFGPGTRLTVL.

The chain recombines TRBV4-3 with TRBJ1-4; TRBD1 might be the D (6 bases). Germline CDR1 and CDR2: LGHNA and YSLEER. Between the trimmed V and J ends, which lost 0 bases and 7 bases, there was a span of 12 bases. The length of the CDR3 is 15 residues. CDR3 DNA sequence: TGCGCCAGCAGCCAAGAGGGGGGGGCGGGTGAAAAACTGTTTTTT. Translation gives CASSQEGGAGEKLFF.

V and J are TRBV27 and TRBJ2-5, with 7 bases that match TRBD1. Germline lookup yields CDR1 MNHEY and CDR2 SMNVEV (reference sequence). CDR3 length: 15 amino acids. Trimming cost V 4 bases and J 2 bases; bases outside gene matches: 7. The CDR3 DNA reads TGTGCCAGCAGTTCGAAGACAGGGAATCAAGAGACCCAGTACTTC. Amino acid sequence: CASSSKTGNQETQYF.

This clone was counted only a few times. The V gene is TRBV21-1, the J gene TRBJ2-7; the D segment call TRBD2 is taken from the table without a DNA check. TRBV21-1 is tagged as a pseudogene. The CDR3 is 15 residues long. The CDR3 DNA is TGTGCCAGCAGCAAAGACCGGGTCGTGCCCCACGAGCAGTACTTC. Translation: CASSKDRVVPHEQYF.

The chain joins TRBV7-2 to TRBJ2-5; a possible D gene is TRBD2 (6 bases). The CDR3 runs 16 residues. CDR1 is SGHTA, CDR2 FQGNSA, per germline. The V gene lost 5 bases and the J gene lost 5 bases, with 21 bases spanning the gap. The CDR3 is CASSPRGGGNVETQYF. As DNA, the CDR3 is TGTGCCAGCAGCCCCCGTGGAGGCGGGAATGTTGAGACCCAGTACTTC.

Turning to this clone: Within the sample, other DNA sequences also encode this same CDR3. V gene TRBV6-5 combines with J gene TRBJ2-7; TRBD1 agrees at 10 bases. Germline V CDR1 and CDR2: MNHEY, SVGAGI. With V trimmed by 6 bases and J by 4 bases, 9 bases remained unmatched. This CDR3 region has 15 residues. Here the CDR3 DNA reads TGTGCCAGCAGCCGAACCGGGGACAGGGGATACGAGCAGTACTTC. This gives the protein CASSRTGDRGYEQYF.

The chain recombines TRBV6-5 with TRBJ2-1; 8 bases line up with TRBD2. CDR3 length: 14 residues. CDR1 is MNHEY and CDR2 is SVGAGI in the germline V gene. V dropped 6 bases and J dropped 6; count of bases not matched to a gene: 7. The CDR3 here is CASRAGLGTNEQFF. CDR3 bases: TGTGCCAGCAGAGCGGGACTAGGCACCAATGAGCAGTTCTTC.

This clone came up once. The V gene is TRBV5-5, the J gene TRBJ2-1, with 12 bases lining up with TRBD2. J gave up 7 bases and V 0 bases, and 5 bases lay outside the gene matches. Germline lookup yields CDR1 SGHKS and CDR2 YYEKEE (reference sequence). The CDR3 spans 16 residues. As DNA, the CDR3 is TGTGCCAGCAGCTTGGCTAGCGGGAGGGCCTTGAATGAGCAGTTCTTC. Its protein is CASSLASGRALNEQFF.